This TCR beta chain was obtained from a study of blood T cell repertoires in COVID-19 (TCRdb year 2020). Study-wide context: Samples covering the acute and convalescent phases of COVID-19 were provided by collaborators in the United States, Italy and Spain. The repertoires were released in a freely available public database intended as a resource for research on the immune response to SARS-CoV-2. The prospective study material was composed of cDNA or gDNA derived from T cells, B-cell-depleted T cells, or PBMCs. The samples were drawn from the first 160 participants of the ongoing ImmuneRACE study and from 1,200 or so subjects provided by 6 global collaborators. Sample metadata almost always included a de-identified subject ID, COVID-19 status, age in years and sex. Where available, HLA class I and class II types were taken from metadata supplied by the sample provider and were not determined by assay-based typing. Subjects who had been exposed to COVID-19, were actively infected with it, or had recovered from it provided the deeply sampled blood TCRbeta repertoires that made up the dataset.

The CDR3 measures 14 amino acids from cysteine to phenylalanine. The kept DNA is CDR3 alone, 42 bases in frame from the first base. V lost 6 bases and J lost 4 bases, and the count of bases not matched to a germline gene is 6. Sequences MRHNA (CDR1) and SNTAGT (CDR2) are obtained from the germline V gene. In Seattle, one collaborating source enrolled patients while the infection was active and tracked those patients longitudinally over the course of disease. Whole blood was collected in K2EDTA tubes by collaborating institutions according to the institutions' own protocols. For TCRbeta analysis, collaborators shipped samples in one of three forms: frozen whole blood, isolated PBMCs, or DNA extracted from either of those sample types. A word on this clone: Its antigen target is currently unknown. Base qualities are not recorded, but no much larger clone differs from it by a single base.

TCRbeta CDR3 regions were amplified from genomic DNA by means of the immunoSEQ Assay, a bias-controlled multiplex PCR. On the authors' methods: The number of nucleated cells in each sample was estimated by amplification of reference gene primers within the assay. To quantify the absolute abundance of each unique TCRbeta CDR3 rearrangement, sequence reads were collapsed and filtered. For each sample, productive Simpson clonality was calculated by taking the square root of Simpson's diversity index across productive rearrangements. TCRdb retrieved this table from immuneACCESS and kept in-frame rearrangements only. Not all clones are present; in checked studies, unresolved V genes account for under half, and no reason is known for the remainder. V, J and clone size are taken as reported in that table, and D and trimming were inferred from the DNA itself. The sample table records a few hundred thousand clones; 80% to 90% of these occur just once. The ten largest clones capture roughly a tenth of the sample.

The paper as a whole reports these results and caveats: The amount of clinical and demographic metadata varied by source and participant and was provided uncurated.

In this chain, TRBV6-4 is recombined with TRBJ2-3; the junction holds 8 bases that match TRBD2. This receptor was identified in a woman of 80 years or more with COVID-19, enrolled during active disease. The sequenced sample was peripheral blood. The DNA reads as follows: TGTGCCAGCAGCCCGGGGGGGCCCCCAGATACGCAGTATTTT. Its product reads: CASSPGGPPDTQYF.